A selection of T cell receptor beta chains follows, all from one sample in a study of response to subunit inactivated influenza vaccine. Each CDR3 protein gets one entry after TCRdb re-called the RT-PCR reads with MiXCR. The sample consists of 500,000 or so distinct CDR3 sequences, more than 15% of them appearing once. The sample was CD4+ T cells sorted from PBMCs, taken around 25 months after vaccination. Source of these receptors: a man between 50 and 69 years old who received an inactivated influenza vaccine. Each CDR3 is given with its conserved first and last residue. A D gene is named only where the DNA matches it firmly. Clone size is not always given. Where it is, it says once, few, many or a class for expanded clones.

d_gene: TRBD2; v_gene: TRBV20-1; j_gene: TRBJ2-3; abundance: -; CDR3nt: TGCAGTGTGTTAGGCCCTAGCGGGGGGCCTCGCACAGATACGCAGTATTTT; CDR3aa: CSVLGPSGGPRTDTQYF
d_gene: -; v_gene: TRBV6-2/TRBV6-3; j_gene: TRBJ2-4; abundance: many; CDR3nt: TGTGCCAGCAGTTACGGGAGCATTCAGTACTTC; CDR3aa: CASSYGSIQYF
d_gene: TRBD1; v_gene: TRBV5-1; j_gene: TRBJ2-1; abundance: -; CDR3nt: TGCGCCAGCAGCTTAACCTTAGGGGGCTTAAACAATGAGCAGTTCTTC; CDR3aa: CASSLTLGGLNNEQFF
d_gene: -; v_gene: TRBV7-3; j_gene: TRBJ2-1; abundance: -; CDR3nt: TGTGCCAGCAGCTTAGGTGGCGGGAACAATGAGCAGTTCTTC; CDR3aa: CASSLGGGNNEQFF
d_gene: TRBD2; v_gene: TRBV6-2/TRBV6-3; j_gene: TRBJ2-2; abundance: -; CDR3nt: TGTGCCAGCAGTTACCGTCCCGGGACTAGCGGGAGATCGAACACCGGGGAGCTGTTTTTT; CDR3aa: CASSYRPGTSGRSNTGELFF
d_gene: TRBD2; v_gene: TRBV7-2; j_gene: TRBJ2-3; abundance: few; CDR3nt: TGTGCCACCGGGGGGGCAGGGTCCCGCACAGATACGCAGTATTTT; CDR3aa: CATGGAGSRTDTQYF
d_gene: -; v_gene: TRBV10-3; j_gene: TRBJ1-5; abundance: -; CDR3nt: TGTGCCATCAGTAAGGGACGGACAGATCAGCCCCAGCATTTT; CDR3aa: CAISKGRTDQPQHF
d_gene: TRBD1; v_gene: TRBV14; j_gene: TRBJ2-1; abundance: -; CDR3nt: TGTGCCAGCAGCCCGACAGGGGAGGACAATGAGCAGTTCTTC; CDR3aa: CASSPTGEDNEQFF
d_gene: TRBD2; v_gene: TRBV20-1; j_gene: TRBJ2-1; abundance: few; CDR3nt: TGCAGTTCTGGGGGACTAGTACAAAATGAGCAGTTCTTC; CDR3aa: CSSGGLVQNEQFF
d_gene: TRBD2; v_gene: TRBV11-1; j_gene: TRBJ2-1; abundance: -; CDR3nt: TGTGCCAGCGGGGGGGTGGGTAGCTCCACTCGGGATGAGCAGTTCTTC; CDR3aa: CASGGVGSSTRDEQFF
d_gene: TRBD1; v_gene: TRBV7-6; j_gene: TRBJ2-1; abundance: few; CDR3nt: TGTGCCAGCAGCCCGGGACAGGGCGGTTTGCAGTTCTTC; CDR3aa: CASSPGQGGLQFF
d_gene: -; v_gene: TRBV11-2; j_gene: TRBJ2-3; abundance: -; CDR3nt: TGTGCCAGCAGCTTAGTCGCGGATACGAACACAGATACGCAGTATTTT; CDR3aa: CASSLVADTNTDTQYF